Listed here are 19 T cell receptor beta chains from one sample, sequenced in a study of cytomegalovirus exposure and HLA in healthy donors. PCR involved 60 Vbeta and 13 Jbeta primers. TCRdb's copy holds only in-frame clones and misses some; the assay was immunoSEQ multiplex PCR. Of around 150,000 clones listed, approximately 8.9% were seen once; the top ten hold roughly 6.4%. Material for sequencing was PBMCs. Receptors originate from a woman aged 40 to 50 in good health and CMV-seropositive.

This chain uses TRBV7-9 with TRBJ1-4; 10 nucleotides match TRBD1. The length of the CDR3 is 16 residues. V gave up 2 bases and J gave up 4 bases; unmatched junction bases: 4. The V gene's germline CDR1 is SEHNR and CDR2 FQNEAQ (reference sequence). This CDR3 is CASSLRDRGYNEKLFF. CDR3 bases: TGTGCCAGCAGCTTACGGGACAGGGGTTATAATGAAAAACTGTTTTTT.

The chain uses TRBV11-2 and TRBJ1-1; tentative D call: TRBD1 (5 bases). The V end was cut by 2 bases, the J end by 1 base, with 14 bases between. The CDR3 is 16 amino acids. Germline-derived CDR1 and CDR2 are SGHAT and FQNNGV. The CDR3 reads CASSLRGRRENTEAFF. The CDR3 nucleotides are TGTGCCAGCAGCTTAAGGGGCCGCAGGGAGAACACTGAAGCTTTCTTT.

This clone was counted a few times. The chain combines TRBV7-9 with TRBJ1-6; D is undetermined. The germline V gene has CDR1 SEHNR and CDR2 FQNEAQ (reference sequence). With 2 bases removed from V and 9 bases from J, the gap between germline ends came to 11 bases. The CDR3 spans 14 residues. This CDR3 reads CASSLSGIVSPLHF. The CDR3 DNA is TGTGCCAGCAGCTTAAGCGGGATTGTTTCACCCCTCCACTTT.

The rearrangement links TRBV15 to TRBJ1-2; a weak D match, TRBD1 (5 bases). In germline, CDR1 is LNHNV, CDR2 YYDKDF (reference sequence). Trimming took off 3 bases at V and 4 bases at J, with 15 bases between the two ends. The CDR3 totals 15 residues. CDR3 bases: TGTGCCACCAGCAGGAGCGGGAGGGGATCCTATGGCTACACCTTC. Protein sequence: CATSRSGRGSYGYTF.

The chain joins TRBV7-2 to TRBJ1-5; 9 nucleotides align to TRBD1. The germline V gene has CDR1 SGHTA and CDR2 FQGNSA. The ends lost 1 base at V and 6 bases at J; junction bases unmatched: 1. The CDR3 contains 14 residues. CDR3 protein: CASSLGQGVQPQHF. In DNA, the CDR3 is TGTGCCAGCAGCTTAGGACAGGGGGTTCAGCCCCAGCATTTT.

Comment on this clone: It is likely a read error, because the conserved phenylalanine at the end of the CDR3 is missing. The DNA for the CDR3 is TGTGCCAGCAGGGATGGGACAGGGGGCTACCAGCCCCAGCATTTG. This gives the protein CASRDGTGGYQPQHL. The chain couples TRBV2 to TRBJ1-5, with 12 bases lining up with TRBD1. Germline values: CDR1 SNHLY, CDR2 FYNNEI. The CDR3 spans 15 residues. V shed 6 bases and J 7 bases; nucleotides not matched to a gene: 7.

This clone was detected only a few times. The chain combines TRBV5-1 with TRBJ1-6, with D maybe TRBD1 (5 bases). The germline V and J ends were trimmed by 1 base and 5 bases, with 10 bases remaining between them. This CDR3 comprises 15 residues. Germline V lookup: CDR1 SGHRS, CDR2 YFSETQ. The CDR3 DNA follows: TGCGCCAGCAGCTTGAGCGACAGAGATAATTCACCCCTCCACTTT. This gives the protein CASSLSDRDNSPLHF.

This clone was recorded a few times. V and J are TRBV6-1 and TRBJ1-6; possible D gene TRBD1, 6 bases. Per the germline V gene, CDR1 is MNHNS and CDR2 is SASEGT. This CDR3 spans 14 amino acids. Trimming took 6 bases from V and 6 from J, leaving 12 bases between them. Written as DNA, the CDR3 is TGTGCCAGCAGCGTTACAGGGATTAATTCACCCCTCCACTTT. Its translation: CASSVTGINSPLHF.

There are a few counts of this clone. The chain has TRBV29-1 and TRBJ1-2; TRBD1 is a possible D gene (6 bases). This CDR3 is built from 13 residues. V was cut by 5 bases and J by 6 bases, with 16 bases left in between. Germline lookup yields CDR1 SQVTM and CDR2 ANQGSEA. CDR3 sequence reads: CSVQQGPIDGYTF. The CDR3 region has the DNA TGCAGCGTTCAGCAGGGGCCCATTGATGGCTACACCTTC. Using reference TRBV29-1 and TRBJ1-2 for the parts outside the CDR3, the full variable domain is SAVISQKPSRDICQRGTSLTIQCQVDSQVTMMFWYRQQPGQSLTLIATANQGSEATYESGFVIDKFPISRPNLTFSTLTVSNMSPEDSSIYLCSVQQGPIDGYTFGSGTRLTVV.

This clone has just a few counts. The CDR3: CASSQGRGGGSDTQYF. The CDR3 DNA reads TGTGCCAGCAGCCAAGGCCGGGGGGGCGGTTCAGATACGCAGTATTTT. The V gene is TRBV14, the J gene TRBJ2-3; TRBD2 aligns across 8 bases. Germline V gene sequence: CDR1 SGHDN, CDR2 FVKESK. With 1 base clipped from V and 4 bases from J, the junction kept 7 bases outside the gene matches. CDR3 length: 16 amino acids.

This clone has a handful of counts. In nucleotides, the CDR3 is TGTGCCAGCTCACCAGACAGGCACAATGAGCAGTTCTTC. Its translation: CASSPDRHNEQFF. The rearrangement links TRBV18 to TRBJ2-1; tentatively, D is TRBD1 (6 bases). CDR1 and CDR2 from the germline V gene are KGHSH and LQKENI. Trimming removed 2 bases from V and 5 bases from J, with 7 bases in between. The CDR3 extends over 13 amino acids.

This clone has just a few counts. The chain has TRBV7-8 and TRBJ1-6; 7 nucleotides align to TRBD1. J was trimmed by 5 bases and V by 1 base; bases with no gene match: 8. Germline lookup yields CDR1 SGHVS and CDR2 FQNEAQ. The CDR3 covers 17 residues. The CDR3 nucleotides are TGTGCCAGCAGCTTAGTGACAGGGTCTGGAGATAATTCACCCCTCCACTTT. This gives the protein CASSLVTGSGDNSPLHF.

In its sample, this clone was seen a few times. V and J are TRBV2 and TRBJ1-5, with TRBD1 matching over 8 bases. The length of the CDR3 is 15 residues. The germline CDR1 and CDR2 sequences are SNHLY and FYNNEI. V dropped 6 bases and J dropped 6; count of bases not matched to a gene: 10. CDR3 protein: CASRLTGETSQPQHF. In nucleotides, the CDR3 is TGTGCCAGCAGACTGACAGGGGAAACGAGTCAGCCCCAGCATTTT.

This clone was seen more than once but under ten times. The V gene is TRBV19, the J gene TRBJ1-1; D is possibly TRBD1 (5 bases). Germline V lookup: CDR1 LNHDA, CDR2 SQIVND (reference sequence). The CDR3 is made up of 14 amino acids. V shed 5 bases and J shed 5 bases, with 15 bases lying between them. DNA of the CDR3: TGTGCCAGTAGTTACCCCGGGGGGTATACTGAAGCTTTCTTT. The encoded protein is CASSYPGGYTEAFF. Using reference TRBV19 and TRBJ1-1 for the parts outside the CDR3, the full variable domain is DGGITQSPKYLFRKEGQNVTLSCEQNLNHDAMYWYRQDPGQGLRLIYYSQIVNDFQKGDIAEGYSVSREKKESFPLTVTSAQKNPTAFYLCASSYPGGYTEAFFGQGTRLTVV.

The chain joins TRBV5-1 to TRBJ2-7; TRBD1 matches at 10 bases. Germline V CDR1 and CDR2: SGHRS, YFSETQ. This CDR3 is built from 15 residues. The ends lost 4 bases at V and 0 bases at J; junction bases unmatched: 4. In nucleotides, the CDR3 is TGCGCCAGCAGCAAAGGGACAGGGGACTCCTACGAGCAGTACTTC. It specifies CASSKGTGDSYEQYF. The full variable domain, rest sourced from reference TRBV5-1 and TRBJ2-7, is KAGVTQTPRYLIKTRGQQVTLSCSPISGHRSVSWYQQTPGQGLQFLFEYFSETQRNKGNFPGRFSGRQFSNSRSEMNVSTLELGDSALYLCASSKGTGDSYEQYFGPGTRLTVT.

The chain couples TRBV10-3 to TRBJ1-2, with D tentatively TRBD1 (6 bases). The CDR3 is 14 residues long. Trimming took off 4 bases at V and 0 bases at J, with 9 bases between the two ends. Germline CDR1 is ENHRY and CDR2 is SYGVKD. The CDR3 loop is CAISGQVSNYGYTF. The CDR3 nucleotides are TGTGCCATCAGTGGACAGGTATCTAACTATGGCTACACCTTC.

The chain links TRBV7-2 to TRBJ1-1; D is undetermined. The germline gives CDR1 SGHTA, CDR2 FQGNSA. The CDR3 is 13 residues long. V was clipped by 3 bases and J by 4 bases, with 9 bases between them. CDR3 amino acids: CASSFAGSTEAFF. CDR3 coding DNA: TGTGCCAGCAGCTTCGCAGGTTCCACTGAAGCTTTCTTT.

The gene calls are TRBV10-3 and TRBJ1-2; D possibly corresponds to TRBD1 (6 bases). V was clipped by 4 bases and J by 6 bases, with 30 bases between them. This CDR3 comprises 19 residues. CDR1 ENHRY and CDR2 SYGVKD come from the germline V gene. The DNA of the CDR3 is TGTGCCATCAGTGGACAGGTCCAGGGGCAGGAGGCGTGGGAGCATGGCTACACCTTC. Translating it yields CAISGQVQGQEAWEHGYTF.

This clone was recorded a few times. CDR3 residues: CASSLGSSGSNQPQHF. The CDR3 DNA follows: TGTGCCAGCAGCTTAGGGTCTTCGGGGTCCAATCAGCCCCAGCATTTT. The V and J genes are TRBV7-9 and TRBJ1-5; no clear D gene. V was clipped by 1 base and J by 3 bases, with 13 bases between them. The CDR3 is 16 residues long. Germline V CDR1 and CDR2: SEHNR, FQNEAQ (reference sequence). Full variable domain (remainder filled in from reference TRBV7-9 and TRBJ1-5): DTGVSQNPRHKITKRGQNVTFRCDPISEHNRLYWYRQTLGQGPEFLTYFQNEAQLEKSRLLSDRFSAERPKGSFSTLEIQRTEQGDSAMYLCASSLGSSGSNQPQHFGDGTRLSIL.